This T cell receptor (beta chain) was identified in a study of shared clonotypes between healthy human individuals. Study results and limitations: The expectation was that sequencing depth would affect clonotype sharing among donors.

CDR1 is SGHRS, CDR2 YFSETQ, per germline. This CDR3 is 16 amino acids long. V lost 1 base and J lost 7; bases outside the gene matches: 13. The study enrolled healthy HIV-negative adults without recent acute infections or vaccinations as donors. Division of CD4+ cells produced a CD45RA+ naive subset and a CD45RA-negative memory subset. With regard to this clone: Its antigen remains unknown.

Original processing notes: There were no quality scores in the junction-only immunoSEQ sequences, so filtering differed. Profiling relied on immunoSEQ multiplex PCR, and the TCRdb table lists in-frame clones only, not all of them. For V, J and clone size, that table is used; D and trimming come from the DNA. The sample consists of about 1.1 million clones, approximately 80% of them appearing once. The sequence was obtained from a man younger than 30 in good health. Some clones in this sample may be carry-over from other donors' samples. The chain couples TRBV5-1 to TRBJ1-2, with TRBD1 identical over 7 bases. The sample comprised memory CD4+ T cells from PBMCs. Subset in this sample: CD45RA-negative fraction. The CDR3 bases are TGCGCCAGCAGCTTGCTTTACCCAGACAGGGCGAGTGGCTACACCTTC. Translating gives CASSLLYPDRASGYTF.